The 19 T cell receptor beta chains presented below share a single source sample, sequenced in a study of T cell changes during pregnancy in multiple sclerosis. Profiling relied on immunoSEQ multiplex PCR, and the TCRdb table lists in-frame clones only, not all of them. The repertoire holds tens of thousands of clones, with approximately 90% as singletons. The sequenced sample was peripheral blood, obtained in the third trimester of pregnancy. Receptors originate from a female donor with multiple sclerosis, enrolled in a pregnancy study.

The V and J genes are TRBV6-5 and TRBJ2-7, with 10 bases that match TRBD1. The V gene end was trimmed by 5 bases and the J gene end by 7 bases; junction bases not matched to a gene: 8. CDR3 size: 14 residues. CDR1 is MNHEY, CDR2 SVGAGI, per germline. The CDR3 DNA is TGTGCCAGCAGTCCCGGGACAGGGGTGGGGGAGCAGTACTTC. Protein: CASSPGTGVGEQYF.

V usage is TRBV7-3 and J usage is TRBJ1-1; 7 nucleotides agree with TRBD1. V was pared by 5 bases and J by 3 bases, with 3 bases of the junction left unmatched. The CDR3 has 13 residues. The germline V gene has CDR1 SGHTA and CDR2 FQGTGA. CDR3 residues: CASSADRHTEAFF. CDR3 sequence (DNA): TGTGCCAGCAGCGCGGACAGGCACACTGAAGCTTTCTTT.

The chain has TRBV15 and TRBJ2-5; 7 bases are a match to TRBD1. Germline CDR1 is LNHNV and CDR2 is YYDKDF (reference sequence). CDR3 length: 16 residues. J was trimmed by 5 bases and V by 1 base; bases with no gene match: 10. CDR3 in amino acids: CATSRGSTGRGETQYF. CDR3 in DNA: TGTGCCACCAGCAGAGGATCGACAGGGCGCGGGGAGACCCAGTACTTC.

This clone appeared a few times. V and J are TRBV19 and TRBJ1-1, with TRBD1 matching over 8 bases. The CDR3 consists of 14 residues. With 5 bases clipped from V and 3 bases from J, the junction kept 5 bases outside the gene matches. Germline V gene sequence: CDR1 LNHDA, CDR2 SQIVND (reference sequence). The CDR3 region is CASSDRQGHTEAFF. The CDR3 region has the DNA TGTGCCAGTAGTGATAGACAGGGGCACACTGAAGCTTTCTTT.

This chain uses TRBV5-1 with TRBJ1-2; unclear D gene. The CDR3 loop spans 13 amino acids. V was trimmed by 2 bases and J by 8 bases, leaving 13 bases between them. The germline V gene has CDR1 SGHRS and CDR2 YFSETQ. Here the CDR3 reads CASSFTLFGGYTF. CDR3 DNA sequence: TGCGCCAGCAGCTTTACACTATTCGGGGGCTACACCTTC.

CDR3 coding DNA: TGCGCCAGCAGCCAAGAGATTCGGGGTGCTGAAGCTTTCTTT. Translated: CASSQEIRGAEAFF. The V and J genes are TRBV4-3 and TRBJ1-1; no reliable D call. V was trimmed by 0 bases and J by 6 bases, leaving 11 bases between them. The CDR3 runs to 14 residues. The germline V gene encodes CDR1 LGHNA and CDR2 YSLEER.

The genes are TRBV5-8 and TRBJ2-1, with 11 bases aligning to TRBD2. CDR1 and CDR2 (germline): SGHTS, YDEGEE. This CDR3 has 15 amino acids. Losses at the gene ends were 3 bases for V and 6 bases for J; bases not matched to a gene: 5. CDR3 nucleotide sequence: TGTGCCAGCAGCTCACTAGCGGGGGCCCTCAATGAGCAGTTCTTC. It encodes CASSSLAGALNEQFF.

V and J are TRBV6-1 and TRBJ1-5; weak D call: TRBD1 (5 bases). CDR1 and CDR2 from the germline V gene are MNHNS and SASEGT. The CDR3 covers 16 residues. V lost 1 base and J 0 bases, leaving 10 bases between the germline ends. The CDR3: CASSEVRGYSNQPQHF. CDR3 coding DNA: TGTGCCAGCAGTGAAGTTAGGGGTTATAGCAATCAGCCCCAGCATTTT.

The chain is built from TRBV18 and TRBJ1-3; 9 bases map to TRBD1. Germline values: CDR1 KGHSH, CDR2 LQKENI. V lost 6 bases, J lost 0 bases, and 6 bases stayed unmatched. The CDR3 loop spans 16 amino acids. Written as DNA, the CDR3 is TGTGCCAGCTCCCAAGGACAGGGGAGCTCTGGAAACACCATATATTTT. The encoded protein is CASSQGQGSSGNTIYF.

This chain connects TRBV28 to TRBJ2-1, with TRBD2 matching 8 bases. The germline gives CDR1 MDHEN, CDR2 SYDVKM. CDR3 length equals 16 residues. Germline trimming cut 1 base from V and 2 bases from J; bases unmatched to any gene: 4. CDR3 region: CASSLSGGATYNEQFF. CDR3 sequence (DNA): TGTGCCAGCAGTTTATCCGGGGGGGCAACCTACAATGAGCAGTTCTTC.

This chain connects TRBV20-1 to TRBJ2-7; D gene uncertain. The CDR3 has 10 residues. V dropped 7 bases and J dropped 4 bases, with 8 bases sitting between them. Germline V gene data show CDR1 as DFQATT and CDR2 as SNEGSKA (reference sequence). The CDR3 DNA reads as TGCAGTGGGCGGAATTACGAGCAGTACTTC. Its translation: CSGRNYEQYF.

V usage is TRBV27 and J usage is TRBJ1-5; tentative D call: TRBD1 (6 bases). V shed 6 bases and J shed 0 bases, with 12 bases lying between them. Germline CDR1 reads MNHEY; CDR2 reads SMNVEV (reference sequence). The CDR3 runs to 15 residues. The CDR3 loop is CASSPRQVSNQPQHF. For the CDR3, the DNA is TGTGCCAGCAGCCCAAGACAGGTTAGCAATCAGCCCCAGCATTTT.

The V gene is TRBV5-6, the J gene TRBJ1-5, with 7 bases matching TRBD1. The germline gives CDR1 SGHDT, CDR2 YYEEEE. CDR3 length equals 16 residues. Trimming took 1 base from V and 4 from J; bases not matched to a gene: 8. The chain's CDR3 is CASSLLAGGVNQPQHF. The DNA of the CDR3 is TGTGCCAGCAGCTTGCTGGCAGGGGGTGTTAATCAGCCCCAGCATTTT.

This clone showed up just a few times. The chain uses TRBV5-5 and TRBJ2-7; the match to TRBD2 covers 9 bases. CDR3 length: 15 residues. CDR1 is SGHKS, CDR2 YYEKEE, per germline (reference sequence). With V trimmed by 1 base and J by 0 bases, 2 bases remained unmatched. The CDR3 sequence is CASSLSSGGSYEQYF. The CDR3, as DNA: TGTGCCAGCAGCTTGAGTAGCGGGGGCTCCTACGAGCAGTACTTC.

In regard to this clone: Other nucleotide sequences in the sample specify the same CDR3. The chain carries TRBV5-1 and TRBJ1-2; 8 bases are a match to TRBD1. This CDR3 spans 15 amino acids. The germline V gene has CDR1 SGHRS and CDR2 YFSETQ. Unmatched junction bases numbered 6, after V lost 4 bases and J lost 1 base. CDR3 bases: TGCGCCAGCAGCCTAGGACAGGGAGGTAACTATGGCTACACCTTC. It is translated as CASSLGQGGNYGYTF.

This clone showed up many times. V is TRBV4-3 and J is TRBJ2-7; 8 nucleotides align to TRBD1. The germline CDR1 and CDR2 sequences are LGHNA and YSLEER. This CDR3 has 15 amino acids. Trimming took 1 base from V and 2 from J; bases not matched to a gene: 4. CDR3: CASSQAGGHPYEQYF. Here the CDR3 DNA reads TGCGCCAGCAGCCAAGCAGGGGGCCATCCCTACGAGCAGTACTTC.

V gene TRBV29-1 combines with J gene TRBJ2-1; 8 bases line up with TRBD2. The junction had 2 bases not matched to a gene; V was cut back by 3 bases and J by 7 bases. The CDR3 has 12 residues. Looked up from germline, CDR1 is SQVTM and CDR2 is ANQGSEA. This CDR3 reads CSVEERGNEQFF. The CDR3 DNA sequence: TGCAGCGTTGAGGAGCGGGGGAATGAGCAGTTCTTC.

In this sample, this clone turned up many times. This sequence joins TRBV30 and TRBJ1-1; 7 bases match TRBD1. The CDR3 totals 13 residues. V was clipped by 0 bases and J by 3 bases; unmatched bases: 1. Germline CDR1 reads GTSNPN; CDR2 reads SVGIG (reference sequence). CDR3: CAWSVDRDTEAFF. CDR3 coding DNA: TGTGCCTGGAGTGTTGACAGGGACACTGAAGCTTTCTTT.

A single count supports this clone. V gene TRBV9 combines with J gene TRBJ2-1; possible D gene TRBD1, 5 bases. The CDR3 is 13 amino acids. Trimming shortened V by 0 bases and J by 8 bases, and 9 bases separated the two germline ends. Germline V lookup: CDR1 SGDLS, CDR2 YYNGEE. The CDR3 DNA reads as TGTGCCAGCAGCGTAGAAGTAGGGGATGAGCAGTTCTTC. This gives the protein CASSVEVGDEQFF.